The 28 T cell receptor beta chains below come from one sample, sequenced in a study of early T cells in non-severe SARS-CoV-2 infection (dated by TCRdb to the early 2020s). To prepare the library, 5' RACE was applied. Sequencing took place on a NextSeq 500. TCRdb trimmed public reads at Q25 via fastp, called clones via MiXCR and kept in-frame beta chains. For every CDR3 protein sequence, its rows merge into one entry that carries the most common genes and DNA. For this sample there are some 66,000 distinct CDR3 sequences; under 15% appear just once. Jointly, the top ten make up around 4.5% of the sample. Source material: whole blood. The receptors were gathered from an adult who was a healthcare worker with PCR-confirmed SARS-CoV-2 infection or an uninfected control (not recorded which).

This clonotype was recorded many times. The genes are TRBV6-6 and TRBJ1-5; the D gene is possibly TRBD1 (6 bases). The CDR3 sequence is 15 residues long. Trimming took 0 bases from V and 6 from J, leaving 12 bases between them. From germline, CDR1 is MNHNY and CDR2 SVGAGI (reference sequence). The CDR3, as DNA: TGTGCCAGCAGTTACTCGGGCAGGGGTGGTCAGCCCCAGCATTTT. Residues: CASSYSGRGGQPQHF.

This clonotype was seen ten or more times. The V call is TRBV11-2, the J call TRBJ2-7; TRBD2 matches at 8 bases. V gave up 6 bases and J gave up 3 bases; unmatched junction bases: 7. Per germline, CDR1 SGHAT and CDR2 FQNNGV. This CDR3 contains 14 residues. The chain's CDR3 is CASREPGTSYEQYF. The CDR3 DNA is TGTGCCAGCAGGGAACCCGGGACTAGCTACGAGCAGTACTTC.

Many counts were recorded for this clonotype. CDR3 nucleotide sequence: TGTGCCAGCAGCGTCCGGCCGGACACAACTTCATATGGCTACACCTTC. Protein product: CASSVRPDTTSYGYTF. V gene TRBV9 combines with J gene TRBJ1-2, with D perhaps TRBD1 (5 bases). The V gene lost 2 bases and the J gene lost 5 bases, with 19 bases spanning the gap. Germline values: CDR1 SGDLS, CDR2 YYNGEE. The CDR3 sequence is 16 residues long.

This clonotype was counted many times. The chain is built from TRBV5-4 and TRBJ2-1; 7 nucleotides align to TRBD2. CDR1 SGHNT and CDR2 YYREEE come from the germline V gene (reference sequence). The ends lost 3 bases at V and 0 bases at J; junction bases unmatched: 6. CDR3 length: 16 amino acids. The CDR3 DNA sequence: TGTGCCAGCAGCTCCCGAGCGGGAAACTCCTACAATGAGCAGTTCTTC. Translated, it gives CASSSRAGNSYNEQFF.

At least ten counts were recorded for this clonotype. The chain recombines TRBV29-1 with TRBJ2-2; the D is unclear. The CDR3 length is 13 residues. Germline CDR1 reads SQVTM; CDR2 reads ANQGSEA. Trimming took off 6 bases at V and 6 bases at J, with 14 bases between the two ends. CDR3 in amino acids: CSVRTAPSGELFF. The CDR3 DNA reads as TGCAGCGTGCGGACCGCCCCATCCGGGGAGCTGTTTTTT.

The CDR3 protein is CASSTGYEQYF. The DNA of the CDR3 is TGTGCCAGCAGCACAGGCTACGAGCAGTACTTC. V usage is TRBV28 and J usage is TRBJ2-7, with D possibly TRBD1 on 5 matching bases. V lost 6 bases and J lost 3, with 6 bases in between. In germline, CDR1 is MDHEN, CDR2 SYDVKM. The CDR3 has 11 residues.

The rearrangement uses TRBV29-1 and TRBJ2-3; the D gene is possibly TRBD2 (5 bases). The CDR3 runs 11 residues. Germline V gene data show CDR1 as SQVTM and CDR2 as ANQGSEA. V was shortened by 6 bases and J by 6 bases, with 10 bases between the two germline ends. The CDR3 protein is CSVLRGDTQYF. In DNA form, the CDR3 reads TGCAGCGTCCTCCGGGGTGATACGCAGTATTTT.

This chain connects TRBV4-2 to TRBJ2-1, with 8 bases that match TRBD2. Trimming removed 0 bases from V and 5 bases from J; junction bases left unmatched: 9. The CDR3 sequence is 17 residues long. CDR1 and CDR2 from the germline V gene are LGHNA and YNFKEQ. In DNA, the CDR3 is TGTGCCAGCAGCCAAGATTTCGGGACTAGTGGGAACAATGAGCAGTTCTTC. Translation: CASSQDFGTSGNNEQFF.

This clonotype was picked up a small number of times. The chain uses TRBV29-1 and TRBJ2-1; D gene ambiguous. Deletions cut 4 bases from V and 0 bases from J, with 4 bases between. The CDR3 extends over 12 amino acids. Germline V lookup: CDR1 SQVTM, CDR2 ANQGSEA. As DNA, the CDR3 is TGCAGCGTTGTTCCCTCCTACAATGAGCAGTTCTTC. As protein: CSVVPSYNEQFF.

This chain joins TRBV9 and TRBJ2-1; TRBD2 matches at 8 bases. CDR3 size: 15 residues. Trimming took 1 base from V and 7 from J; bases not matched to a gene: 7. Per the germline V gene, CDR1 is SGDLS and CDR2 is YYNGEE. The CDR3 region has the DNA TGTGCCAGCAGCGTAAGTGGGACTAGTGAGAATGAGCAGTTCTTC. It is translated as CASSVSGTSENEQFF.

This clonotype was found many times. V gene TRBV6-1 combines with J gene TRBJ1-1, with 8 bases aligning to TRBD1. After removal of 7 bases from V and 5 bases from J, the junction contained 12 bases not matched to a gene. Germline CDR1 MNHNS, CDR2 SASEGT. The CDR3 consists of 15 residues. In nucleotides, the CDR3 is TGTGCCAGCACGTGGACAGGGAACGATGGGACTGAAGCTTTCTTT. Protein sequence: CASTWTGNDGTEAFF.

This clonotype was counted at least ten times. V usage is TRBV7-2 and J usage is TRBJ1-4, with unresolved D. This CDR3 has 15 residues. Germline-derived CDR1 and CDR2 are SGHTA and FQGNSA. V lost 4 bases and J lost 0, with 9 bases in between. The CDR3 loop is CASSSKKATNEKLFF. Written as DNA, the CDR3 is TGTGCCAGCAGCTCCAAAAAAGCAACTAATGAAAAACTGTTTTTT.

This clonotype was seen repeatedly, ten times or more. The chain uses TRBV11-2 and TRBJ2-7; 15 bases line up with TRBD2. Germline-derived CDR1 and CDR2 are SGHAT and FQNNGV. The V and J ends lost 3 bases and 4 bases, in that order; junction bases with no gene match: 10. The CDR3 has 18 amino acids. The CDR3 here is CASSFGTSGRRLGYEQYF. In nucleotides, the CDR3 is TGTGCCAGCAGCTTCGGGACTAGCGGGAGGCGGCTTGGATACGAGCAGTACTTC. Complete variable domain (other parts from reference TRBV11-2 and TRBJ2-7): EAGVAQSPRYKIIEKRQSVAFWCNPISGHATLYWYQQILGQGPKLLIQFQNNGVVDDSQLPKDRFSAERLKGVDSTLKIQPAKLEDSAVYLCASSFGTSGRRLGYEQYFGPGTRLTVT.

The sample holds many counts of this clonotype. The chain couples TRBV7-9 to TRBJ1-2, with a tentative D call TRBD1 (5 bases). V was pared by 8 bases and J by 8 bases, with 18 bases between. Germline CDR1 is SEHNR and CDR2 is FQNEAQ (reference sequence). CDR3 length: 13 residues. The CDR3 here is CASGIYGGVGYTF. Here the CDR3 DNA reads TGTGCCAGCGGGATATACGGAGGGGTAGGCTACACCTTC.

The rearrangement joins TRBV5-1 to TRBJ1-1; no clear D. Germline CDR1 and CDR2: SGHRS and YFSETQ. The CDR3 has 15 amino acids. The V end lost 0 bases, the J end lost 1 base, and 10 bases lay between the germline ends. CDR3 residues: CASSLADRGNTEAFF. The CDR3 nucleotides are TGCGCCAGCAGCTTGGCCGACCGGGGGAACACTGAAGCTTTCTTT.

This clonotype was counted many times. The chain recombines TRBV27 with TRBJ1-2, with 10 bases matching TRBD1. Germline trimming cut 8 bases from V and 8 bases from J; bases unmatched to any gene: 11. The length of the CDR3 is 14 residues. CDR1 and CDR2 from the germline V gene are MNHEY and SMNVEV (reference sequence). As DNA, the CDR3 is TGTGCCAGCGGGACAAGACAGGGGGCAGGGGGCTACACCTTC. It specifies CASGTRQGAGGYTF.

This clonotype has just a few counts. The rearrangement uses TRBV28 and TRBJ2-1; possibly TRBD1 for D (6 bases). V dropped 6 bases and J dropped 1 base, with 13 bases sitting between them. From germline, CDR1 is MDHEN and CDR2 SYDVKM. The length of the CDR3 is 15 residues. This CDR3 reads CASRHTGKSYNEQFF. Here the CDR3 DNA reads TGTGCCAGCAGGCACACAGGGAAGTCCTACAATGAGCAGTTCTTC.

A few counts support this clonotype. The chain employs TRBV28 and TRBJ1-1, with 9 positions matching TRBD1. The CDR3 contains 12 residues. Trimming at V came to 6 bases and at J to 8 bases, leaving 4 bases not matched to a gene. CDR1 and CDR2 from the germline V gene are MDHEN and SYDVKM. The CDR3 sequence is CASSRDRVEAFF. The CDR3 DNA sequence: TGTGCCAGCAGCCGGGACAGGGTAGAAGCTTTCTTT.

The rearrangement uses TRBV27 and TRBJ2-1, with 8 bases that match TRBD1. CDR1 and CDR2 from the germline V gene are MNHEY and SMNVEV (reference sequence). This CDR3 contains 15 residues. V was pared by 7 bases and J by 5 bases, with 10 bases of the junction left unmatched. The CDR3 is CASTPGTGHNNEQFF. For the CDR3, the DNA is TGTGCCAGCACCCCCGGGACAGGACATAACAATGAGCAGTTCTTC.

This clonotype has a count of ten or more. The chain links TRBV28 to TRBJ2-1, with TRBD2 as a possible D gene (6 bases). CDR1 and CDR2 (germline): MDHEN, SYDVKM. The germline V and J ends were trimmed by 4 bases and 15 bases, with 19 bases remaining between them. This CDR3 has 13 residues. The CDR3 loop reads CASSYTETSGRFF. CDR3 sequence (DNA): TGTGCCAGCAGTTATACAGAGACTAGTGGTCGGTTCTTC.

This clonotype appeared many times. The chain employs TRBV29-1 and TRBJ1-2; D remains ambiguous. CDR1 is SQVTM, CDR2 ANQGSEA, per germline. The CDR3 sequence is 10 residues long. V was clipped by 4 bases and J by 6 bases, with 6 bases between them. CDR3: CSVAGNGYTF. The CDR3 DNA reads TGCAGCGTTGCCGGTAATGGCTACACCTTC.

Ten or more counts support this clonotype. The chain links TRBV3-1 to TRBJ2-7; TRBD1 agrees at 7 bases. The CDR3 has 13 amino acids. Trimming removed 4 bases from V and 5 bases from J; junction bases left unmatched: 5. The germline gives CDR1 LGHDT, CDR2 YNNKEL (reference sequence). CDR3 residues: CASSPDRDHEQYF. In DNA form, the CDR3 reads TGTGCCAGCAGCCCCGACAGGGACCACGAGCAGTACTTC.

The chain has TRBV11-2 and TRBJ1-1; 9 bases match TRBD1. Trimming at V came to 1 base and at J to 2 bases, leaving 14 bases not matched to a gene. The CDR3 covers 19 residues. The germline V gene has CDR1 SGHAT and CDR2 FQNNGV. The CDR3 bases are TGTGCCAGCAGCTTAGTGGAGTATAGAAACAGGGGGCTAAACACTGAAGCTTTCTTT. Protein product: CASSLVEYRNRGLNTEAFF.

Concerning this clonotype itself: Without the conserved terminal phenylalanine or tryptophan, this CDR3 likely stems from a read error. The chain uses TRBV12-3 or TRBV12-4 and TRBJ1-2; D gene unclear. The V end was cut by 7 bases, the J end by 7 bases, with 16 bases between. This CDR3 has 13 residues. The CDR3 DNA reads TGTGCCAGCACTCCCAGGCCCGCCTCTGGCTACACCTCC. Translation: CASTPRPASGYTS.

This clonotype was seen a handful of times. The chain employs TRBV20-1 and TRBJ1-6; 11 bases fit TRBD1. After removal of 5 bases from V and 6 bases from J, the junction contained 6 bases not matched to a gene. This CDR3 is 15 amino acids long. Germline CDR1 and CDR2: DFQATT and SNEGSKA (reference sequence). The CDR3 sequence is CSAPRGTGGNSPLHF. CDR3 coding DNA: TGCAGTGCTCCCCGCGGGACAGGGGGTAATTCACCCCTCCACTTT.

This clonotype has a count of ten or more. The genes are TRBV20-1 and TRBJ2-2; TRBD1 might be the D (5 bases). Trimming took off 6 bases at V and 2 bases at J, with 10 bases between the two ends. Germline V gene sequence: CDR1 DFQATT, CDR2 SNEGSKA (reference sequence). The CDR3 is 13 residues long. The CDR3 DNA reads TGCAGTGCCCCGGACACTAACACCGGGGAGCTGTTTTTT. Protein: CSAPDTNTGELFF.

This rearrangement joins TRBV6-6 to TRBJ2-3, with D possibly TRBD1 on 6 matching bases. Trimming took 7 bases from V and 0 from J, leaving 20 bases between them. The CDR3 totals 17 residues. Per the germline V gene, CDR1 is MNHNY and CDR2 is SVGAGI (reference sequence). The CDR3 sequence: CASIPGVTTSSTDTQYF. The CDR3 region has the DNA TGTGCCAGCATCCCAGGGGTAACCACTTCTAGCACAGATACGCAGTATTTT.

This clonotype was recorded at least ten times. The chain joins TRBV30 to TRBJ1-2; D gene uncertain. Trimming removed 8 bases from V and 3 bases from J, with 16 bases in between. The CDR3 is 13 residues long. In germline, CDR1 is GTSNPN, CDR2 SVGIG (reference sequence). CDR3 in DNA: TGTGCCGGACCATCGAGGGCGCACTATGGCTACACCTTC. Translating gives CAGPSRAHYGYTF.